These T cell receptor beta chains were read from a single sample in a study of Tregs in tolerant kidney transplant recipients. The assay was immunoSEQ multiplex PCR, and TCRdb's table has in-frame clones only and misses some. The sample has 75,000 to 100,000 clones; under 95% are singletons. The specimen was CD4+ T cells from blood (PBMCs), collected 12 months after the transplant. These receptors came from a human patient who received a combined kidney and bone marrow transplant. Some T cells may be graft donor cells. Each CDR3 is given with its conserved first and last residue. The order of the fields is clone size, D gene, J gene, V gene, CDR3 DNA, CDR3 protein. The D gene is left open where the match is weak. Where a row states a size, it is once, few, many or the class of an expanded clone; other rows omit it.

size: NA; D: NA; J: TRBJ2-2; V: TRBV5-1; DNA: TGCGCCAGCAGCTCCAGGAGGGACACCGGGGAGCTGTTTTTT; CDR3: CASSSRRDTGELFF
size: NA; D: NA; J: TRBJ1-5; V: TRBV7-2; DNA: TGTGCCAGCAGCTTAAGTGGGGCCAATCAGCCCCAGCATTTT; CDR3: CASSLSGANQPQHF
size: NA; D: TRBD1; J: TRBJ1-4; V: TRBV19; DNA: TGTGCCAGTAGTATCAGGCAGGGGGCCCCGGAAAAACTGTTTTTT; CDR3: CASSIRQGAPEKLFF
size: NA; D: NA; J: TRBJ1-1; V: TRBV6-5; DNA: TGTGCCAGCAGCTCCCTCGGGTTGGAAGCTTTCTTT; CDR3: CASSSLGLEAFF
size: once; D: NA; J: TRBJ2-2; V: TRBV2; DNA: TGTGCCAGCAGGGGCCGAAGCACCGGGGAGCTGTTTTTT; CDR3: CASRGRSTGELFF
size: NA; D: NA; J: TRBJ2-7; V: TRBV5-4; DNA: TGTGCCAGCAGCTTGCACCTAGGGGTTTCTATCTACGAGCAGTACTTC; CDR3: CASSLHLGVSIYEQYF
size: few; D: NA; J: TRBJ2-1; V: TRBV21-1; DNA: TGTGCCAGCAGCAAAGGGGCTAGCGGGAGGGGGAGCTCCTACAATGAGCAGTTCTTC; CDR3: CASSKGASGRGSSYNEQFF
size: NA; D: NA; J: TRBJ2-1; V: TRBV7-3; DNA: TGTGCCAGCAGCTTAGAGGCTAGCTATGAGCAGTTCTTC; CDR3: CASSLEASYEQFF
size: NA; D: TRBD1; J: TRBJ1-2; V: TRBV5-1; DNA: TGCGCCAGCACCAGACAGGGGACGAGGTATGGCTACACCTTC; CDR3: CASTRQGTRYGYTF
size: NA; D: TRBD2; J: TRBJ2-3; V: TRBV7-2; DNA: TGTGCCAGCAGCCCAGACGGGAGGGTCGTTAATACGCAGTATTTT; CDR3: CASSPDGRVVNTQYF
size: once; D: NA; J: TRBJ1-2; V: TRBV29-1; DNA: TGCAGCGTTCCCGGGGGGGGGTATGGCTACACCTTC; CDR3: CSVPGGGYGYTF
size: NA; D: TRBD1; J: TRBJ2-4; V: TRBV5-1; DNA: TGCGCCAGCAGCTTGGTACAGGGGCCTAGAAACATTCAGTACTTC; CDR3: CASSLVQGPRNIQYF
size: NA; D: TRBD1; J: TRBJ1-2; V: TRBV7-2; DNA: TGTGCCAGCAGCTTTACCGTGACAGGGGATAACTATGGCTACACCTTC; CDR3: CASSFTVTGDNYGYTF
size: NA; D: TRBD2; J: TRBJ2-7; V: TRBV7-2; DNA: TGTGCCAGCAGCTACGGGACTAGCGGAGTCGAGCAGTACTTC; CDR3: CASSYGTSGVEQYF
size: NA; D: TRBD1; J: TRBJ2-4; V: TRBV19; DNA: TGTGCCAGTAGTATCCGTCAAATAGGGGGCGCCAAAAACATTCAGTACTTC; CDR3: CASSIRQIGGAKNIQYF
size: NA; D: NA; J: TRBJ1-1; V: TRBV19; DNA: TGTGCCAGCTACAGGGCCCTTGGCACTGAAGCTTTCTTT; CDR3: CASYRALGTEAFF
size: few; D: NA; J: TRBJ1-2; V: TRBV7-9; DNA: TGTGCCAGCAGCCCATCGGGGTATGGCTACACCTTC; CDR3: CASSPSGYGYTF
size: NA; D: TRBD1; J: TRBJ2-1; V: TRBV7-9; DNA: TGTGCCAGCAGAAAAACAGGGGATTCCTACAATGAGCAGTTCTTC; CDR3: CASRKTGDSYNEQFF
size: NA; D: NA; J: TRBJ1-5; V: TRBV19; DNA: TGTGCCAGTAGTATTTTAGTAAATAGCAATCAGCCCCAGCATTTT; CDR3: CASSILVNSNQPQHF
size: NA; D: TRBD1; J: TRBJ2-5; V: TRBV5-1; DNA: TGCGCCAGCAGCTATGCAAGGACAGGGGTACAAGAGACCCAGTACTTC; CDR3: CASSYARTGVQETQYF
size: NA; D: TRBD2; J: TRBJ2-3; V: TRBV30; DNA: TGTGCCTGGAGCGGTTTCCGGGGGGGCGCAGATACGCAGTATTTT; CDR3: CAWSGFRGGADTQYF
size: NA; D: TRBD1; J: TRBJ2-7; V: TRBV9; DNA: TGTGCCAGCAGCGTAACGGGACAGGGCCACGAGCAGTACTTC; CDR3: CASSVTGQGHEQYF
size: NA; D: TRBD1; J: TRBJ1-1; V: TRBV18; DNA: TGTGCCAGCTCACCACGACTGCGGACAGGGAACACTGAAGCTTTCTTT; CDR3: CASSPRLRTGNTEAFF
size: NA; D: NA; J: TRBJ2-7; V: TRBV19; DNA: TGTGCCAGTAGTATAGGGATCGGGGGACTGTACGAGCAGTACTTC; CDR3: CASSIGIGGLYEQYF
size: NA; D: NA; J: TRBJ2-1; V: TRBV9; DNA: TGTGCCAGCAGCGTAGGGGGAGCTGGCTCCTACAATGAGCAGTTCTTC; CDR3: CASSVGGAGSYNEQFF
size: NA; D: TRBD2; J: TRBJ2-7; V: TRBV5-5; DNA: TGTGCCAGCAGCTTGAGGCGGGAGAACTACGAGCAGTACTTC; CDR3: CASSLRRENYEQYF
size: NA; D: TRBD2; J: TRBJ2-5; V: TRBV11-3; DNA: TGTGCCAGCAGCTTATTCGCGGGAGCACAAGAGACCCAGTACTTC; CDR3: CASSLFAGAQETQYF
size: NA; D: TRBD2; J: TRBJ2-2; V: TRBV7-9; DNA: TGTGCCAGCAGCCCAGCCGCACTAGCGGGCACCGGGGAGCTGTTTTTT; CDR3: CASSPAALAGTGELFF
size: once; D: NA; J: TRBJ2-7; V: TRBV19; DNA: TGTGCCAGTAGTAGCCAACAGGGAGCGGCCTACGAGCAGTACTTC; CDR3: CASSSQQGAAYEQYF
size: NA; D: TRBD2; J: TRBJ2-1; V: TRBV19; DNA: TGTGCCAGTAGTATAGTGGGGACTAGCGGGGGGTCCTCATGGTACAATGAGCAGTTCTTC; CDR3: CASSIVGTSGGSSWYNEQFF
size: NA; D: TRBD2; J: TRBJ2-1; V: TRBV10-3; DNA: TGTGCCATCAGTCTACCGCTAGCGGGGGGGCCGAATGAGCAGTTCTTC; CDR3: CAISLPLAGGPNEQFF
size: NA; D: NA; J: TRBJ2-7; V: TRBV11-3; DNA: TGTGCCAGCAGCCCCCAAAGCGGTCGGTTTTACGAGCAGTACTTC; CDR3: CASSPQSGRFYEQYF
size: once; D: TRBD2; J: TRBJ2-7; V: TRBV18; DNA: TGTGCCAGCTCACCAGCTTCGTTACCGGGACTAGCGGGGGACGAGCAGTACTTC; CDR3: CASSPASLPGLAGDEQYF
size: NA; D: TRBD2; J: TRBJ2-1; V: TRBV28; DNA: TGTGCCAGCAGTCCCCGGCTTCTAGCGGGGGGGAACAATGAGCAGTTCTTC; CDR3: CASSPRLLAGGNNEQFF
size: NA; D: TRBD1; J: TRBJ2-1; V: TRBV5-4; DNA: TGTGCCAGCAGCACAGGGGGCTCGTACAATGAGCAGTTCTTC; CDR3: CASSTGGSYNEQFF
size: NA; D: NA; J: TRBJ2-3; V: TRBV4-1; DNA: TGCGCCAGCAGCCAAGTTAGATCAGATGAGGGAACAGATACGCAGTATTTT; CDR3: CASSQVRSDEGTDTQYF
size: NA; D: TRBD1; J: TRBJ2-7; V: TRBV4-1; DNA: TGCGCCAGCAGCCGGGGACAGGGGGACTCCTACGAGCAGTACTTC; CDR3: CASSRGQGDSYEQYF
size: NA; D: NA; J: TRBJ2-6; V: TRBV5-1; DNA: TGCGCCAGCAGCTTGGTAGAGGACTCTGGGGCCAACGTCCTGACTTTC; CDR3: CASSLVEDSGANVLTF
size: NA; D: TRBD2; J: TRBJ2-3; V: TRBV7-9; DNA: TGTGCCAGCAGCCGTCTAGCGGGGGGCCGTCCCTCAGATACGCAGTATTTT; CDR3: CASSRLAGGRPSDTQYF
size: NA; D: NA; J: TRBJ1-6; V: TRBV11-2; DNA: TGTGCCAGCAGCTTCCGAGTAAGCTCCTATAATTCCCCCCTCCACTTT; CDR3: CASSFRVSSYNSPLHF
size: NA; D: TRBD2; J: TRBJ2-5; V: TRBV5-4; DNA: TGTGCCAGCAGCTCGGTCGGGGGGCAAGAGACCCAGTACTTC; CDR3: CASSSVGGQETQYF
size: NA; D: TRBD1; J: TRBJ2-7; V: TRBV10-3; DNA: TGTGCCATCAGTGAGTCCGGACAGGCATACGAGCAGTACTTC; CDR3: CAISESGQAYEQYF
size: NA; D: TRBD1; J: TRBJ1-2; V: TRBV7-2; DNA: TGTGCCAGCAGCCCCCGGGACAGGCTCAACTATGGCTACACCTTC; CDR3: CASSPRDRLNYGYTF
size: NA; D: NA; J: TRBJ2-5; V: TRBV7-9; DNA: TGTGCCAGCAGCCCGAGGGTGGGTGGAGAGACCCAGTACTTC; CDR3: CASSPRVGGETQYF
size: NA; D: NA; J: TRBJ2-7; V: TRBV14; DNA: TGTGCCAGCAGCCAAGATTGGGCCAGGACCTACGAGCAGTACTTC; CDR3: CASSQDWARTYEQYF
size: NA; D: TRBD1; J: TRBJ1-2; V: TRBV10-3; DNA: TGTGCCATCAGTGAGCGACAGGGAACGGGTGGCTACACCTTC; CDR3: CAISERQGTGGYTF